These 9 T cell receptor beta chains originate from one sample sequenced in a study of blood T cell repertoires in COVID-19. Measured with immunoSEQ multiplex PCR; TCRdb has only the in-frame clones, and not every one. This table has under 250,000 clones, 65% to 90% appearing once. Material for sequencing was PBMCs or T cells enriched from blood (not recorded which). The receptors come from a woman in her forties or fifties with acute COVID-19.

The chain carries TRBV10-3 and TRBJ1-1, with a weak D call TRBD1 (6 bases). Trimming removed 4 bases from V and 1 base from J, with 13 bases in between. The CDR3 is 15 residues long. Germline V gives CDR1 ENHRY, CDR2 SYGVKD. CDR3 DNA: TGTGCCATCAGTGGGGGGCCAGGGCGGAACACTGAAGCTTTCTTT. Its translation: CAISGGPGRNTEAFF.

This chain links TRBV6-5 with TRBJ1-2; D is uncertain. The CDR3 runs to 12 residues. With 0 bases removed from V and 5 bases from J, the gap between germline ends came to 4 bases. CDR1 is MNHEY, CDR2 SVGAGI, per germline. CDR3 in amino acids: CASSYSSYGYTF. Written as DNA, the CDR3 is TGTGCCAGCAGTTACTCGAGTTATGGCTACACCTTC.

The chain's CDR3 is CASSLNRGETQYF. The CDR3 coding sequence is TGTGCCAGCAGCTTAAACAGGGGTGAGACCCAGTACTTC. The chain carries TRBV7-7 and TRBJ2-5; 7 bases are shared with TRBD1. The CDR3 covers 13 residues. Germline loops: CDR1 SSHAT, CDR2 FNYEAQ (reference sequence). V shed 2 bases, J shed 5 bases, and the junction held 2 bases outside the gene matches.

This clone showed up just a few times. The chain couples TRBV5-6 to TRBJ1-1; D is perhaps TRBD1 (5 bases). The V and J ends lost 1 base and 2 bases respectively, with 9 bases between them. CDR3 size: 14 residues. CDR1 is SGHDT, CDR2 YYEEEE, per germline. The CDR3 here is CASSLQGINTEAFF. CDR3 DNA: TGTGCCAGCAGCTTGCAGGGTATAAACACTGAAGCTTTCTTT.

The V and J genes are TRBV5-5 and TRBJ1-5; no definite D call. CDR1 is SGHKS, CDR2 YYEKEE, per germline (reference sequence). V dropped 3 bases and J dropped 8 bases, with 12 bases sitting between them. This CDR3 is built from 13 residues. The CDR3 DNA reads TGTGCCAGCAGCTCGAACAGTGGCAAGCCCCAGCATTTT. Translated: CASSSNSGKPQHF. Based on the CDR3 plus reference TRBV5-5 and TRBJ1-5, the full variable domain is DAGVTQSPTHLIKTRGQQVTLRCSPISGHKSVSWYQQVLGQGPQFIFQYYEKEERGRGNFPDRFSARQFPNYSSELNVNALLLGDSALYLCASSSNSGKPQHFGDGTRLSIL.

This chain links TRBV19 with TRBJ1-3, with a possible D match to TRBD1 (5 bases). The CDR3 extends over 15 amino acids. The ends were cut back, 6 bases at V and 1 base at J, with 13 bases in the middle. Germline V lookup: CDR1 LNHDA, CDR2 SQIVND (reference sequence). The CDR3, as DNA: TGTGCCAGTAGAGTTGACAGATCATCTGGAAACACCATATATTTT. Amino acid sequence: CASRVDRSSGNTIYF.

The V and J genes are TRBV6-1 and TRBJ1-2; no clear D gene. V was cut by 6 bases and J by 4 bases, with 12 bases left in between. The germline V gene has CDR1 MNHNS and CDR2 SASEGT. This CDR3 has 13 residues. CDR3 DNA sequence: TGTGCCAGCAGCACCCGGGATTCCTATGGCTACACCTTC. Amino acids: CASSTRDSYGYTF.

The V call is TRBV29-1, the J call TRBJ1-1; tentative D call: TRBD1 (5 bases). The CDR3 runs to 14 residues. Trimming removed 3 bases at V and 7 bases at J, with 18 bases between. Germline loops: CDR1 SQVTM, CDR2 ANQGSEA. In DNA form, the CDR3 reads TGCAGCGTTGATGCATCCACGGGGGGATTTGAAGCTTTCTTT. Translated: CSVDASTGGFEAFF.

This chain joins TRBV24-1 and TRBJ2-3; TRBD1 matches 8 bases. Trimming at V came to 4 bases and at J to 4 bases, leaving 6 bases not matched to a gene. This CDR3 contains 15 residues. Germline-derived CDR1 and CDR2 are KGHDR and SFDVKD. In DNA, the CDR3 is TGTGCCACCAGTGAACCGACAGGGGCGGCAGATACGCAGTATTTT. Its protein is CATSEPTGAADTQYF.